This T cell receptor beta chain was found in a study of a mutant IDH1 vaccine in newly diagnosed glioma. Study in general: Most patients had received both radiotherapy and temozolomide, the prior options being radiotherapy, temozolomide, or both.

Here immunoSEQ multiplex PCR was the method, and the copy in TCRdb shows in-frame clones only, minus some. Altogether tens of thousands of clones are present, 70% to 90% being singletons, with the ten largest covering about 4.6%. With regard to this clone: What it binds is not known.

The CDR3 covers 16 residues. Germline loops: CDR1 LGHNA, CDR2 YSLEER. V lost 2 bases and J lost 7, with 15 bases in between. Indicated time point: week 5, during vaccination. Each vaccine dose was 300 ug of mutant IDH1 20-mer peptide, with topical imiquimod. The V and J genes are TRBV4-3 and TRBJ1-6; D is ambiguous. This TCR came from a woman in her forties with glioma. Material: PBMCs, obtained from a glioma patient whose treatment included an IDH1 peptide vaccine. The CDR3 protein is CASSQPAQSPNSPLHF. CDR3 nucleotide sequence: TGCGCCAGCAGCCAACCCGCCCAGAGCCCCAATTCACCCCTCCACTTT.